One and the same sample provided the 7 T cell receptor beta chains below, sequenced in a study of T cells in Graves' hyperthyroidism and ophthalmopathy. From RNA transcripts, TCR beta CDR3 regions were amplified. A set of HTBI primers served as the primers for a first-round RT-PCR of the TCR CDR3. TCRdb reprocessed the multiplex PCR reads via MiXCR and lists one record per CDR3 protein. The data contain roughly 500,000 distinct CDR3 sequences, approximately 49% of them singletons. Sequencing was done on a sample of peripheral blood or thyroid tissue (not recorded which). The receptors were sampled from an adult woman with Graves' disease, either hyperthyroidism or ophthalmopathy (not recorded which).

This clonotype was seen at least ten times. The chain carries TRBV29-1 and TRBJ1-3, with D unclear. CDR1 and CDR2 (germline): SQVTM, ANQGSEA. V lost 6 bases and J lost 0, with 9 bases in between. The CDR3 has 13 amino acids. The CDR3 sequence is CSVVRSSGNTIYF. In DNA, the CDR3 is TGCAGCGTCGTCCGGAGCTCTGGAAACACCATATATTTT.

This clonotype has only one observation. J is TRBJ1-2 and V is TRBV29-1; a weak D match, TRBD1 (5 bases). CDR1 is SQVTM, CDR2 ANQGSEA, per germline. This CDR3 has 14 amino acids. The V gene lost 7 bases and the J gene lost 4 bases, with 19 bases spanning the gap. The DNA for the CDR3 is TGCAGCGCCGTGGGGGGAGGATCTTTCTATGGCTACACCTTC. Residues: CSAVGGGSFYGYTF.

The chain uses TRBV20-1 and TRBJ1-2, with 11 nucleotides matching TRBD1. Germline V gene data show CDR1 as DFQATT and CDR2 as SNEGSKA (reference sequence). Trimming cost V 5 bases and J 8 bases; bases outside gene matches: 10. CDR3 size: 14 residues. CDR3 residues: CSAYTRTGGFGYTF. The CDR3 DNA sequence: TGCAGTGCTTATACCCGGACAGGGGGCTTCGGCTACACCTTC.

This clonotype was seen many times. In DNA, the CDR3 is TGCGCCAGCAGCCAAGATATCCAGGGCGGCACCGGGGAGCTGTTTTTT. Translation gives CASSQDIQGGTGELFF. This chain links TRBV4-3 with TRBJ2-2, with D maybe TRBD1 (5 bases). Germline V gene lookup returns CDR1 LGHNA and CDR2 YSLEER. The CDR3 sequence is 16 residues long. Trimming left V 0 bases short and J 4 bases short, with 12 bases between.

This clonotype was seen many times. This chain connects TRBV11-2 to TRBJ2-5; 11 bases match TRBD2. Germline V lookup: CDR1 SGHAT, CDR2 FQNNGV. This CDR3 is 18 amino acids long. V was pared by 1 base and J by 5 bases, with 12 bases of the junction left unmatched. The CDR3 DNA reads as TGTGCCAGCAGCTTAGGCGCACGTACTAGCGGGAGTGGTGAGACCCAGTACTTC. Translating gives CASSLGARTSGSGETQYF.

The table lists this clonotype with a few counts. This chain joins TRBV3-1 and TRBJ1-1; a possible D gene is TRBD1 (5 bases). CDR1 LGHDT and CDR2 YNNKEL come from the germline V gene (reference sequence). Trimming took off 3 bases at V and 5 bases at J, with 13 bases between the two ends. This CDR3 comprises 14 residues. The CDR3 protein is CASSHMGRVTEAFF. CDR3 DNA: TGTGCCAGCAGCCATATGGGACGGGTAACTGAAGCTTTCTTT. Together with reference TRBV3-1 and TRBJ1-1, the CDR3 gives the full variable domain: DTAVSQTPKYLVTQMGNDKSIKCEQNLGHDTMYWYKQDSKKFLKIMFSYNNKELIINETVPNRFSPKSPDKAHLNLHINSLELGDSAVYFCASSHMGRVTEAFFGQGTRLTVV.

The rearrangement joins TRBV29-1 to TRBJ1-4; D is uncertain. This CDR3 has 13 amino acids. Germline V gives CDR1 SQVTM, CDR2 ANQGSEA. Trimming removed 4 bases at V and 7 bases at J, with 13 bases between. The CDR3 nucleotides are TGCAGCGTTGGGGGAGGGCTCAGTGAAAAACTGTTTTTT. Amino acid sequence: CSVGGGLSEKLFF.